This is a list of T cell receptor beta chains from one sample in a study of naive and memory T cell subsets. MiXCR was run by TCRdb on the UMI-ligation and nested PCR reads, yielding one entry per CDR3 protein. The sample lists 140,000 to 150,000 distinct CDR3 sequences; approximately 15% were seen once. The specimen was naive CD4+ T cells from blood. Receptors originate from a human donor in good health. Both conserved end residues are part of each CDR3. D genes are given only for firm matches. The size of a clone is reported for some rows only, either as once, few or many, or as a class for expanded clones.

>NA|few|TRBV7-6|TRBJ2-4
CASSLARGGLAKNIQYF
TGTGCCAGCAGCTTAGCGCGTGGGGGTTTGGCCAAAAACATTCAGTACTTC
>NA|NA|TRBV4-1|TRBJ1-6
CASSQQGYPPLHF
TGCGCCAGCAGCCAACAAGGGTACCCACCCCTCCACTTT
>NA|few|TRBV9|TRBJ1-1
CASSVVAGMNTEAFF
TGTGCCAGCAGCGTAGTTGCAGGGATGAACACTGAAGCTTTCTTT
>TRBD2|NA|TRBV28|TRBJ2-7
CASSGLAYEQYF
TGTGCCAGCAGTGGACTAGCCTACGAGCAGTACTTC
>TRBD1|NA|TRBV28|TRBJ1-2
CASTSRGGKGYTF
TGTGCCAGCACCTCGAGAGGGGGCAAAGGCTACACCTTC
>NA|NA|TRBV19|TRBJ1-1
CASSADWGGTEAFF
TGTGCCAGTAGTGCCGATTGGGGGGGCACTGAAGCTTTCTTT
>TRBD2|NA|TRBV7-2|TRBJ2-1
CASSPRPGTSGLNEQFF
TGTGCCAGCAGCCCGCGACCCGGGACTAGCGGTCTTAATGAGCAGTTCTTC
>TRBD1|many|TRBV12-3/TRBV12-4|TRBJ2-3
CASSLGQGPDTQYF
TGTGCCAGCAGTTTAGGACAGGGACCAGATACGCAGTATTTT
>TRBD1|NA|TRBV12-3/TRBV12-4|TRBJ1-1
CASSFRTGTGGEAFF
TGTGCCAGCAGTTTCAGGACAGGGACGGGGGGTGAAGCTTTCTTT
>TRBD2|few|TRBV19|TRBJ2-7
CASSRQTGTSFSYEQYF
TGTGCCAGTAGCCGACAAACCGGGACTAGTTTTTCGTACGAGCAGTACTTC
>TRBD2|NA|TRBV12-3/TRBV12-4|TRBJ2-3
CASSRSGRVPDTQYF
TGTGCCAGCAGTCGTAGCGGGAGGGTGCCAGATACGCAGTATTTT
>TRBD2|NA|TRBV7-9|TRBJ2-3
CASSQKTSGRNFGSDTQYF
TGTGCCAGCAGCCAAAAGACTAGCGGGAGAAACTTTGGATCAGATACGCAGTATTTT
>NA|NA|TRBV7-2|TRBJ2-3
CAGSLGLSGRYTQYF
TGTGCCGGCAGCTTAGGTTTAAGTGGGCGGTATACGCAGTATTTT
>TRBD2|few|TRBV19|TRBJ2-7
CASSVWTSGTYEQYF
TGTGCCAGTAGTGTTTGGACTAGCGGCACCTACGAGCAGTACTTC
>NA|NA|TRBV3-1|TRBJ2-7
CASSQDRDFDVDF
TGTGCCAGCAGCCAAGATAGGGACTTCGACGTCGACTTC
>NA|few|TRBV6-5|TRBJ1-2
CASSLQGAGYTF
TGTGCCAGCAGTCTACAGGGTGCCGGCTACACCTTC
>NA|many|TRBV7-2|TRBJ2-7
CASSLVSSGYEQYF
TGTGCCAGCAGCTTAGTATCCAGCGGGTACGAGCAGTACTTC
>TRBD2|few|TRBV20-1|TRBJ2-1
CSVQPLAGGRNEQFF
TGCAGTGTCCAACCACTAGCGGGAGGTCGGAATGAGCAGTTCTTC
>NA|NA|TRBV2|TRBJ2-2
CASSDFLITGELFF
TGTGCCAGCAGTGATTTCCTAATCACCGGGGAGCTGTTTTTT
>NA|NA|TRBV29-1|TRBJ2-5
CSVEGHQETQYF
TGCAGCGTTGAAGGCCACCAAGAGACCCAGTACTTC
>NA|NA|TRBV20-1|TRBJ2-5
CSATGQGSQETQYF
TGCAGTGCCACGGGGCAGGGCTCCCAAGAGACCCAGTACTTC
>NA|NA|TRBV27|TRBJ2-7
CASSLRAGPAYEQYF
TGTGCCAGCAGTCTACGAGCGGGCCCGGCCTACGAGCAGTACTTC